The entry that follows covers one TCR beta chain sequence. The data were produced by immunoSEQ multiplex PCR, yet TCRdb's version contains in-frame clones alone and is incomplete. The data contain roughly 99,000 clones, 80% to 85% of them singletons. CDR3 length equals 16 residues. Germline values: CDR1 MGHRA, CDR2 YSYEKL. Trimming removed 0 bases at V and 2 bases at J, with 13 bases between. The entry originates in a study of blood T cell repertoires in COVID-19. Study background: PBMCs, B-cell-depleted T cells, or T cells were the source of the cDNA or gDNA that made up the material.

This sequence was found in a man aged 70 or older with acute or convalescent COVID-19. The chain couples TRBV4-1 to TRBJ2-5, with D possibly being TRBD1 (6 bases). The sequencing sample was made of peripheral blood. CDR3 sequence (DNA): TGCGCCAGCAGCCAAGATGCTTCGGACAGACAAGAGACCCAGTACTTC. Encoded protein: CASSQDASDRQETQYF.